A selection of T cell receptor beta chains follows, all from one sample in a study of T cell changes during pregnancy in multiple sclerosis. The assay was immunoSEQ multiplex PCR, and TCRdb's table has in-frame clones only and misses some. The table lists about 98,000 clones, roughly nine tenths of them singletons. This material consisted of peripheral blood, taken after pregnancy. Every receptor here comes from a female donor in good health, enrolled as a control in a pregnancy study. Each CDR3 is given with its conserved first and last residue. The order of the fields is clone size, D gene, V gene, J gene, CDR3 DNA, CDR3 protein. The D gene is left open where the match is weak. The size of a clone is reported for some rows only, either as once, few or many, or as a class for expanded clones.

.,.,TRBV19,TRBJ2-1,TGTGCCAGTAGCACCCAGTCCTATGAGCAGTTCTTC,CASSTQSYEQFF
.,TRBD2,TRBV6-5,TRBJ2-2,TGTGCCAGCAGTTCTAGCGGGGGGGCGTTCGGGGAGCTGTTTTTT,CASSSSGGAFGELFF
.,TRBD1,TRBV6-1,TRBJ1-2,TGTGCCAGCACTAAAACAGGGGACTATGGCTACACCTTC,CASTKTGDYGYTF
.,.,TRBV14,TRBJ1-4,TGTGCCAGCAGCAGAGGGACTAATGAAAAACTGTTTTTT,CASSRGTNEKLFF
.,TRBD2,TRBV5-4,TRBJ2-5,TGTGCCAGCAGCACCACTAGCGGAGGGCAAGAGACCCAGTACTTC,CASSTTSGGQETQYF
few,.,TRBV30,TRBJ1-1,TGTGCCTGGAGTGTCCGGGAGAACACTGAAGCTTTCTTT,CAWSVRENTEAFF
once,TRBD2,TRBV9,TRBJ2-5,TGTGCCAGCAGCCTTAGCCCCCACGGACTAGCGGGAAGGGAGACCCAGTACTTC,CASSLSPHGLAGRETQYF
.,.,TRBV12-2,TRBJ1-3,TGTGCAAGTCGCCCCCCCCCGGCCCTTTCCGGGGGAGTTGGAAACACCATATATTTT,CASRPPPALSGGVGNTIYF
.,.,TRBV7-9,TRBJ2-2,TGTGCCAGCAGCCCTCGGGTTGGGGAGCCGACCGGGGAGCTGTTTTTT,CASSPRVGEPTGELFF
.,.,TRBV7-9,TRBJ1-4,TGTGCCAGCAGCTTTCCCCAGGAACCCGAAAAACTGTTTTTT,CASSFPQEPEKLFF
once,.,TRBV5-4,TRBJ2-3,TGTGCCAGCAGCTTGGACCGCTACACAGATACGCAGTATTTT,CASSLDRYTDTQYF
once,.,TRBV27,TRBJ1-5,TGTGCCAGCAGTTCAAATTCAGGGTTAGGACAGCCCCAGCATTTT,CASSSNSGLGQPQHF
.,.,TRBV4-1,TRBJ2-2,TGCGCCAGCAGCCCCCTTGAGGAAGGGGGCACCGGGGAGCTGTTTTTT,CASSPLEEGGTGELFF
.,.,TRBV6-1,TRBJ1-6,TGTGCCAGCAGTGACCGGGGACCCTGGGAGGGTTCACCCCTCCACTTT,CASSDRGPWEGSPLHF
.,.,TRBV6-5,TRBJ2-3,TGTGCCAGCAGTACGGGTGCTAGCACAGATACGCAGTATTTT,CASSTGASTDTQYF
.,TRBD1,TRBV5-1,TRBJ1-3,TGCGCCAGCAGCGCGGACAGGGGCGCGGACACCATATATTTT,CASSADRGADTIYF
.,.,TRBV7-9,TRBJ2-5,TGTGCCAGCAGCTCCCCCCCAGCGAGCCAAGAGACCCAGTACTTC,CASSSPPASQETQYF
.,.,TRBV7-2,TRBJ1-1,TGTGCCAGCAGCCCCGGGACACCTGGGCTGGGGGCTTTCTTT,CASSPGTPGLGAFF
.,.,TRBV4-1,TRBJ2-1,TGCGCCAGCAGCCAAGTCGGTAATGAGCAGTTCTTC,CASSQVGNEQFF
.,TRBD2,TRBV9,TRBJ2-1,TGTGCCAGCAGCGTAGACGGGACTAGCCCCCTACTTCTCGATGAGCAGTTCTTC,CASSVDGTSPLLLDEQFF
.,.,TRBV2,TRBJ2-7,TGTGCCAGCGTCCTGTACGAGCAGTACTTC,CASVLYEQYF
once,.,TRBV7-9,TRBJ2-7,TGTGCCAGCAGCTTGTTCCTCGATAGCTCCTACGAGCAGTACTTC,CASSLFLDSSYEQYF
.,TRBD1,TRBV5-5,TRBJ1-2,TGTGCCAGCAGCTTCCGAATCCCAGGGGGCGACTATGGCTACACCTTC,CASSFRIPGGDYGYTF
.,.,TRBV10-1,TRBJ2-7,TGCGCCAGCAGTGACCCAGGGCGATTCCTGTACTTC,CASSDPGRFLYF
.,.,TRBV19,TRBJ2-5,TGTGCCAGTAGTATTGGCCGCGGGGACCAAGAGACCCAGTACTTC,CASSIGRGDQETQYF
.,.,TRBV7-9,TRBJ2-1,TGTGCCAGCAGCTTATCGGAGACAAGCGGTAATGAGCAGTTCTTC,CASSLSETSGNEQFF
.,TRBD1,TRBV6-1,TRBJ1-2,TGTGCCAGCAGTGGGGACAGGGGCATCTATGGCTACACCTTC,CASSGDRGIYGYTF
.,.,TRBV19,TRBJ1-1,TGTGCCAGTAGTCAACAGGGCATGAACACTGAAGCTTTCTTT,CASSQQGMNTEAFF
.,.,TRBV20-1,TRBJ2-3,TGCAGTGCTCACAACACAGATACGCAGTATTTT,CSAHNTDTQYF
few,TRBD1,TRBV27,TRBJ1-1,TGTGCCAGCAGCTTAGACCAGGGGGCTGAAGCTTTCTTT,CASSLDQGAEAFF
.,.,TRBV18,TRBJ2-2,TGTGCCAGCTCCCTAGGCCGCCGGGGGGCAGAAACCGGGGAGCTGTTTTTT,CASSLGRRGAETGELFF
.,.,TRBV4-2,TRBJ2-5,TGTGCCAGCAGCCAAGGGCCGGAGGAGACCCAGTACTTC,CASSQGPEETQYF
.,.,TRBV29-1,TRBJ2-3,TGCAGCGTTGAAGATAGGCCGGGAGATACGCAGTATTTT,CSVEDRPGDTQYF
.,TRBD2,TRBV4-1,TRBJ2-1,TGCGCCAGCAGCCAAGAGTCTAGCGGGACGGTATTCTTC,CASSQESSGTVFF
once,.,TRBV6-1,TRBJ1-1,TGTGCCAGCATTAGCGACGGATCCCTTGAAGCTTTCTTT,CASISDGSLEAFF
.,.,TRBV6-5,TRBJ1-1,TGTGCCAGCAGTTCCTCCAGGGGAGGGGGGCCGACTGAAGCTTTCTTT,CASSSSRGGGPTEAFF
.,TRBD1,TRBV6-5,TRBJ1-3,TGTGCCAGCAGCCTCAACAGGGGACGGGGCACCATATATTTT,CASSLNRGRGTIYF
.,TRBD2,TRBV27,TRBJ2-7,TGTGCCAGCAGTTCATGGCAGGGAGGGTTCTGGTACGAGCAGTACTTC,CASSSWQGGFWYEQYF
.,.,TRBV5-4,TRBJ2-2,TGTGCCAGCAGCACTCCCAGCGGTGCCGGCGAGCTGTTTTTT,CASSTPSGAGELFF
.,.,TRBV5-1,TRBJ1-1,TGCGCCAGCAGCTTCGCCCAGGTTGGGAACACTGAAGCTTTCTTT,CASSFAQVGNTEAFF
.,.,TRBV27,TRBJ1-2,TGTGCCAGCAGTTCCTGGGGGCAGGGACCCGTTGGCTACACCTTC,CASSSWGQGPVGYTF
.,.,TRBV7-2,TRBJ1-2,TGTGCCAGCAGCCCCCGACAGGCCATCTCGCCCCATGGCTACACCTTC,CASSPRQAISPHGYTF
once,TRBD1,TRBV5-1,TRBJ1-2,TGCGCCAGCAGCTGGGGACAGGCCCGAGGTGGCTACACCTTC,CASSWGQARGGYTF
.,.,TRBV7-2,TRBJ2-3,TGTGCCAGTGGAGGGCGCACAGATACGCAGTATTTT,CASGGRTDTQYF
.,TRBD2,TRBV6-1,TRBJ2-7,TGTGCCAGCAGGGGACTAGCGGGGGCCCACGAGCAGTACTTC,CASRGLAGAHEQYF
.,TRBD1,TRBV28,TRBJ2-1,TGTGCCAGCAGGCCGCCGGGACAGGGGGACTATGGGCAGTTCTTC,CASRPPGQGDYGQFF
.,.,TRBV5-8,TRBJ1-6,TGTGCCAGCAGCTACTATCGGGGGAGACGCAATTCACCCCTCCACTTT,CASSYYRGRRNSPLHF
.,TRBD1,TRBV29-1,TRBJ1-3,TGCAGCGCCCGGACAGGGCGCAACTCTGGAAACACCATATATTTT,CSARTGRNSGNTIYF
.,TRBD1,TRBV19,TRBJ1-5,TGTGCCAGTAGTCCCAGGGGGAGTCAGCCCCAGCATTTT,CASSPRGSQPQHF
.,TRBD1,TRBV6-1,TRBJ2-7,TGTGCCAGCAGTGAGGCAGGGGGTCACGAGCAGTACTTC,CASSEAGGHEQYF